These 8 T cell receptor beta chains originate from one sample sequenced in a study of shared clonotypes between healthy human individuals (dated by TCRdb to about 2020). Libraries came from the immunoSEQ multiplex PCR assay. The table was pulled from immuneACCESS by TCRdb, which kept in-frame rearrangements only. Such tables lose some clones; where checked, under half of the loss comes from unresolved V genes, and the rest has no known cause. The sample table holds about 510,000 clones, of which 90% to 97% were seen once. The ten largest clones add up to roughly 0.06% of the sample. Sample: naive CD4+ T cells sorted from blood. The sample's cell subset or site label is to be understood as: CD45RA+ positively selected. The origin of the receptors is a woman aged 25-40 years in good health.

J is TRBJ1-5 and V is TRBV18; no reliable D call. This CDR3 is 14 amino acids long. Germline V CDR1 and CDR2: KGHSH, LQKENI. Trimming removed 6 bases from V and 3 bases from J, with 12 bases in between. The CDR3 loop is CASSPFASNQPQHF. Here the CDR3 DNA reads TGTGCCAGCTCCCCCTTTGCTTCCAATCAGCCCCAGCATTTT.

In DNA, the CDR3 is TGTGCCAGCAGCTTTCAAAGTCCTGACACTGAAGCTTTCTTT. Its protein is CASSFQSPDTEAFF. The chain combines TRBV5-4 with TRBJ1-1, with no clear D. CDR1 SGHNT and CDR2 YYREEE come from the germline V gene (reference sequence). CDR3 length: 14 amino acids. V lost 2 bases and J lost 3, with 11 bases in between.

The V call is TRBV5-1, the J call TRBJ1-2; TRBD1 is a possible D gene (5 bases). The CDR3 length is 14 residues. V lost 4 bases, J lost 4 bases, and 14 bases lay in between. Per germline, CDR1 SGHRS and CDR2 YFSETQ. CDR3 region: CASSPHETGYGYTF. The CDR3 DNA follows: TGCGCCAGCAGCCCCCACGAAACAGGCTATGGCTACACCTTC.

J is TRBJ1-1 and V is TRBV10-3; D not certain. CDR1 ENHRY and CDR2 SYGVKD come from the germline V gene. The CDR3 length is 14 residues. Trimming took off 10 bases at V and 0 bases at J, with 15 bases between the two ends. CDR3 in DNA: TGTGCCACCGCGCCGGGAGCAATGAACACTGAAGCTTTCTTT. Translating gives CATAPGAMNTEAFF.

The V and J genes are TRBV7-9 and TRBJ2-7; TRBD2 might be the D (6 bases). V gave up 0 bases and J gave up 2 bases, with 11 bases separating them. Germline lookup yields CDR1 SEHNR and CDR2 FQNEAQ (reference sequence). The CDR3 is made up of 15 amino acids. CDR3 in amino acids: CASSLAGSQPYEQYF. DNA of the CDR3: TGTGCCAGCAGCTTAGCCGGGAGCCAACCCTACGAGCAGTACTTC.

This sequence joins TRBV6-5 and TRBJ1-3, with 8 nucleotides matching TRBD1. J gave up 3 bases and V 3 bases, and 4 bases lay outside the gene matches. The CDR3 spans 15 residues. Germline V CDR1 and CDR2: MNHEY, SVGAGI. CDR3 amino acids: CASSYDRGHGNTIYF. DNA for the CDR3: TGTGCCAGCAGTTATGACAGGGGCCATGGAAACACCATATATTTT.

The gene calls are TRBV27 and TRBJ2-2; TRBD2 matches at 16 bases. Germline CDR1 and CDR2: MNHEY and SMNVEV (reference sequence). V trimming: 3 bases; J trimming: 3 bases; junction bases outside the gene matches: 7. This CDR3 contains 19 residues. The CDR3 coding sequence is TGTGCCAGCAGTTTTGGACCGGGACTAGCGGGAGGGCACACCGGGGAGCTGTTTTTT. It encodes CASSFGPGLAGGHTGELFF.

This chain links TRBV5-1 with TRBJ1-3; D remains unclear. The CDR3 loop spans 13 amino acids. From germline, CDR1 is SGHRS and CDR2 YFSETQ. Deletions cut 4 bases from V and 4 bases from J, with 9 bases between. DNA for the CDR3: TGCGCCAGCAGCCGAGTACAGGGAAACACCATATATTTT. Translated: CASSRVQGNTIYF.